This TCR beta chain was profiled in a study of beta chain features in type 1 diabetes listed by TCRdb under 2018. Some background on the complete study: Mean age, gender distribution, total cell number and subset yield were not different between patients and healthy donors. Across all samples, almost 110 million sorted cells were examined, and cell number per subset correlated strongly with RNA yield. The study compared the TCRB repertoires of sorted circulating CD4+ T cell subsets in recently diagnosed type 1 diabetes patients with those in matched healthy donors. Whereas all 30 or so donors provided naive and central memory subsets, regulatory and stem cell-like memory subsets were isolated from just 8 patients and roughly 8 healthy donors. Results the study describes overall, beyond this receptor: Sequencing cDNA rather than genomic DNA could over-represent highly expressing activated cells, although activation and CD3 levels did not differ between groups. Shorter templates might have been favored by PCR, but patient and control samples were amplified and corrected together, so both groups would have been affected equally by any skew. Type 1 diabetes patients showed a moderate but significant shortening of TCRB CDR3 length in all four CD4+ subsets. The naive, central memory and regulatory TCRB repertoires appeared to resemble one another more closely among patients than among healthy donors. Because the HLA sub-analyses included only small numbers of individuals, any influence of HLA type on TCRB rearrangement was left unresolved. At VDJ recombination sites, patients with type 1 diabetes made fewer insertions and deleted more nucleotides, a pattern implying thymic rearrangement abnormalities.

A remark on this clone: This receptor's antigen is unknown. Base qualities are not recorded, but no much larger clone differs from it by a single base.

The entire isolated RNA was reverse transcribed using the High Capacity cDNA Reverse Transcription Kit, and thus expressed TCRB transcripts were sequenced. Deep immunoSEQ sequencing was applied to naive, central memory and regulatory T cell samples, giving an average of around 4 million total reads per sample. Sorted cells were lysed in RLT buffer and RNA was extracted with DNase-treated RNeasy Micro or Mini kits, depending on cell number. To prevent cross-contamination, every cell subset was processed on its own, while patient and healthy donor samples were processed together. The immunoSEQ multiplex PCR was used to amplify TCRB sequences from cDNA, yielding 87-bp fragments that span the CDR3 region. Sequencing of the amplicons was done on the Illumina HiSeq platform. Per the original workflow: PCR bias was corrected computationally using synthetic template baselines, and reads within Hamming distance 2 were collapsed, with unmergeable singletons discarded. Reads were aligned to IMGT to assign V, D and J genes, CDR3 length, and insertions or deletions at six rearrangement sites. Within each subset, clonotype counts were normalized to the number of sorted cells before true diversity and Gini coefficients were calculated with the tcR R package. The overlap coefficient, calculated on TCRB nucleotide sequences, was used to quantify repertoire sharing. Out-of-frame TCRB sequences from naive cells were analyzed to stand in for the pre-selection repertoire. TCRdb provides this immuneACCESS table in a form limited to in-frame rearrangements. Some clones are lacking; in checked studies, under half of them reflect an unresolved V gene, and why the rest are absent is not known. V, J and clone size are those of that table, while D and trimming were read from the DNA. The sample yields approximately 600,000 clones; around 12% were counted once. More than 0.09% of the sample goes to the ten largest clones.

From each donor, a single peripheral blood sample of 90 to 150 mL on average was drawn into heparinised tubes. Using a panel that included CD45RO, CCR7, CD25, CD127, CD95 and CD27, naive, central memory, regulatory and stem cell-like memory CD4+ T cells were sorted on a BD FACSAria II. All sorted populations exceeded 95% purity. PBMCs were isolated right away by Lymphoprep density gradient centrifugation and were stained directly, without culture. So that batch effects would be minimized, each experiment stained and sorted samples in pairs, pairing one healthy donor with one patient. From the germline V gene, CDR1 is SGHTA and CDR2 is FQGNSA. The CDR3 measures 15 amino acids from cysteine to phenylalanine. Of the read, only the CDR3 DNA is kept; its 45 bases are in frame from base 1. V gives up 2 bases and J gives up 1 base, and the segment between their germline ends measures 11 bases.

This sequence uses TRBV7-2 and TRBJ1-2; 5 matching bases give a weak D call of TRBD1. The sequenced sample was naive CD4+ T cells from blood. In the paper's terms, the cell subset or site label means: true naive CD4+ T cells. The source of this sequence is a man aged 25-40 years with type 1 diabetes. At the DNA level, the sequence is TGTGCCAGCAGCTTAAGAGGGGAAGATAACTATGGCTACACCTTC. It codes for CASSLRGEDNYGYTF.